This TCR beta chain originates from a study of PD-L1 blockade in urothelial cancer (dated 2017 in TCRdb). Study-wide context: Every patient began therapy in 2014 and was given atezolizumab 1,200 mg intravenously every 3 weeks. About 85% of the 29 patients were males with bladder-origin urothelial cancer, and 18 of 29 reported a prior smoking history. Patients had an ECOG performance status of 0 or 1 and had received between 0 and 3 prior chemotherapy regimens. Blood samples were analyzed at two time points: 3 weeks after treatment start (second dose) and 6 weeks after treatment start. A median of about 150,000 T cells and 80,000 to 100,000 unique TCRs was obtained from blood samples, and a median clonality of approximately 0.08 was observed. The study was an exploratory multi-omic analysis of somatic, immune and clinical correlates of response to PD-L1 blockade with atezolizumab in urothelial cancer. Pretreatment tumor samples, along with matched peripheral blood serially collected before and after atezolizumab treatment, were subjected to TCR sequencing. Progression-free survival longer than 6 months counted as durable clinical benefit, and TCR features were additionally tested against both progression-free and overall survival. In the same patients, pretreatment tumors underwent whole exome sequencing and RNA sequencing in addition to TCR sequencing. Fewer than ten patients reached durable clinical benefit, while 20 or so patients did not. Under 30 patients had pretreatment blood TCR-seq, about 25 had at least one posttreatment blood collection, and about 25 had tumor TCR-seq. Results the study describes overall, beyond this receptor: Improved progression-free and overall survival was associated with having pretreatment peripheral blood TCR clonality below the median. Because the sample size was small (n ≈ 27) and many exploratory analyses were performed, the results are intended to be hypothesis-generating. Among patients with durable benefit, tumor-associated TCR clones showed greater expansion in peripheral blood 3 weeks after treatment started (n ≈ 23, p = 0.022).

A cohort of more than 25 patients with locally advanced or metastatic urothelial carcinoma, treated at Memorial Sloan Kettering on a trial protocol, was included. Peripheral blood mononuclear cells were collected pretreatment and during treatment, with between 1 and 8 total time points obtained per patient. The Qiagen DNeasy Blood extraction kit was used to purify genomic DNA from total PBMCs and from tumor samples. PBMCs were collected pretreatment and during treatment, and were isolated and stored as previously described. To estimate absolute template abundance from read counts, synthetic TCR analog templates were spiked into each PCR. The immunoSEQ assay was used to amplify TCRbeta CDR3 regions from genomic DNA with bias-controlled V and J gene primers. Sequencing of rearranged TCRbeta segments was performed at approximately 20X coverage. As for the authors' bioinformatics: Sequencing errors were corrected by clustering and CDR3s were annotated against IMGT to assign V, D and J genes. Only productive TCRbeta rearrangements were used in downstream analyses, excluding out-of-frame or stop-codon sequences. To compute clonality, Shannon entropy was normalized by the log of the number of unique productive sequences and then subtracted from one. Fisher's exact test with Benjamini-Hochberg correction, using a cutoff of adjusted p below 0.01, was how clones that differed between time points or between blood and tumor were identified. TCRdb carries this immuneACCESS record with in-frame sequences only. Its versions omit some clonotypes, under half of them owing to an unresolved V gene in the studies checked, with the rest unexplained. From that table come the V and J calls and clone size; the DNA was used to work out D and trimming. This sample is represented by some 47,000 clones; approximately 78% of them were singletons. More than 3% of the sample is in the top ten clones.

Notes on this clone: The antigen this receptor binds is unknown. Base quality data are lacking; no much larger clone is found one base away.

The CDR3 runs 15 residues from the cysteine to the phenylalanine. Only the CDR3 DNA is retained, 45 bases long and in frame from the first base. According to the germline V gene, CDR1 reads SGHVS and CDR2 reads FQNEAQ. V is shortened by 3 bases, J by 3 bases, and the region joining them spans 11 bases. The sequence was collected from an older man with urothelial cancer. Here the sequenced sample was PBMCs, taken around atezolizumab (anti-PD-L1) treatment. The V and J genes are TRBV7-8 and TRBJ1-4, with a weak D call of TRBD1 (5 bases match). The CDR3 corresponds to CASSFLRGPNEKLFF. The nucleotide sequence reads TGTGCCAGCAGCTTCCTAAGGGGTCCTAATGAAAAACTGTTTTTT.